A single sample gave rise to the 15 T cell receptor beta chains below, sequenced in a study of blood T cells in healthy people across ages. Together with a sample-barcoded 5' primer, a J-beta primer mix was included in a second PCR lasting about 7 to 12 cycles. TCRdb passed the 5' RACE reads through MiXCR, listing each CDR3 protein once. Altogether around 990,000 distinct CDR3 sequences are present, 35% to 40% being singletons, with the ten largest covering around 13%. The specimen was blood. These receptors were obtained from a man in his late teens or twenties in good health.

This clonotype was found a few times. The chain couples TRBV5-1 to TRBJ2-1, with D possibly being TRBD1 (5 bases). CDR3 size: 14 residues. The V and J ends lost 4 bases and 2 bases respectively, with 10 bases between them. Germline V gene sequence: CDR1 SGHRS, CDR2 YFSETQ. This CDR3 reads CASSVDNPYNEQFF. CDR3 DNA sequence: TGCGCCAGCAGCGTGGACAACCCCTACAATGAGCAGTTCTTC.

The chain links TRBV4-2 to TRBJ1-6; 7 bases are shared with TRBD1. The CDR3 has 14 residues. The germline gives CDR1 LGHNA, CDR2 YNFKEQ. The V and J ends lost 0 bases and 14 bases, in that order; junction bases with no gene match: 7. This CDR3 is CASSQDRQGKALHF. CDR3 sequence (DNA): TGTGCCAGCAGCCAAGATCGACAGGGTAAGGCCCTCCACTTT.

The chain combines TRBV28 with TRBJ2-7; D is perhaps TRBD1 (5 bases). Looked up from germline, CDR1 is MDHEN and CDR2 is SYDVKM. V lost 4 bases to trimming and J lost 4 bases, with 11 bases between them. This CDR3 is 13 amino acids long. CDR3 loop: CASSSRRQYEQYF. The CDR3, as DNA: TGTGCCAGCAGTTCGAGGAGACAGTACGAGCAGTACTTC.

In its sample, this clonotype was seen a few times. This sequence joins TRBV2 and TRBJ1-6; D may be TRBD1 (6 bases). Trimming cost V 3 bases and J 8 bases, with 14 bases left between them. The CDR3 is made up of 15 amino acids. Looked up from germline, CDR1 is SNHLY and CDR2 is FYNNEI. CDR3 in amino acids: CASSEGSGQYSPLHF. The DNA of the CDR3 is TGTGCCAGCAGTGAGGGGTCTGGACAGTATTCACCCCTCCACTTT.

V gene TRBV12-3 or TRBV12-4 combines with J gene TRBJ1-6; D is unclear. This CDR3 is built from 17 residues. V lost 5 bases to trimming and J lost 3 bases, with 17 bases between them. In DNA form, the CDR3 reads TGTGCCAGCAGTCCCGTTATGAGTGATCTCTATAATTCACCCCTCCACTTT. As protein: CASSPVMSDLYNSPLHF.

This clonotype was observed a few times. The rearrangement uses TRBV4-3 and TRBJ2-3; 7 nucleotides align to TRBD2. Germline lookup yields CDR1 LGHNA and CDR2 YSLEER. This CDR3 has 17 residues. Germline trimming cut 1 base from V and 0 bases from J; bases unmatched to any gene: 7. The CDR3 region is CASSQVTSGASTDTQYF. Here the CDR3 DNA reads TGCGCCAGCAGCCAAGTTACGAGCGGGGCTAGCACAGATACGCAGTATTTT.

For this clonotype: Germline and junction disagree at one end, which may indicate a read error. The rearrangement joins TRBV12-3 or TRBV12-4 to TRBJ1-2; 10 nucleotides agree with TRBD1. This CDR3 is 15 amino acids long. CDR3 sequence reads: CAGSLRTGGWIGYTF. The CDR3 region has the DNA TGTGCCGGCAGTTTAAGGACAGGGGGTTGGATTGGCTACACCTTC.

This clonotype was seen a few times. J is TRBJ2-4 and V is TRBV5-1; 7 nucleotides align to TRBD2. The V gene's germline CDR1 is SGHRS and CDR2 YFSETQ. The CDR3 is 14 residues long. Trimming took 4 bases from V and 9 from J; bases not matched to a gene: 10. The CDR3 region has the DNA TGCGCCAGCAGCCTTCGGACTAGGGAGAGCATTCAGTACTTC. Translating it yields CASSLRTRESIQYF.

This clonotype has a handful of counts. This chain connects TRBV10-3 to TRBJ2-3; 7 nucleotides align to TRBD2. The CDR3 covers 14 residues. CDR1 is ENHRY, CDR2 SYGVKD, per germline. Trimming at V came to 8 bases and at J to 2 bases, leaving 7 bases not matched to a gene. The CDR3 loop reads CAIPGLPDTDTQYF. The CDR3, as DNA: TGTGCCATCCCGGGACTACCCGACACAGATACGCAGTATTTT.

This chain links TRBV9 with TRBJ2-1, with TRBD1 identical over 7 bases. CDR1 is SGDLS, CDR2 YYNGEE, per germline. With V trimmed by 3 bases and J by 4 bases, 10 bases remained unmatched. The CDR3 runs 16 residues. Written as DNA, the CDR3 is TGTGCCAGCAGCGAGCAGGGGGTCGTCGGTTACAATGAGCAGTTCTTC. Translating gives CASSEQGVVGYNEQFF.

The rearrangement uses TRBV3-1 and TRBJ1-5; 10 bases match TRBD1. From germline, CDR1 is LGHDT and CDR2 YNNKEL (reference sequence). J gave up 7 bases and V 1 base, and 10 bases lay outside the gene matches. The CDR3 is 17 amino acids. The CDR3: CASSQGRTGGSWQPQHF. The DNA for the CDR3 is TGTGCCAGCAGCCAAGGGCGGACAGGGGGGTCATGGCAGCCCCAGCATTTT.

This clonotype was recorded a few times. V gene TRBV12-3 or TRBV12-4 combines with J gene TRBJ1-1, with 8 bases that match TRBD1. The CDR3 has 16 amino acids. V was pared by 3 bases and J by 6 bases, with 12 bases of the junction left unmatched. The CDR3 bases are TGTGCCAGCAGTTTGGCAGGGGGCGCGATTGGGCCTGAAGCTTTCTTT. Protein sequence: CASSLAGGAIGPEAFF.

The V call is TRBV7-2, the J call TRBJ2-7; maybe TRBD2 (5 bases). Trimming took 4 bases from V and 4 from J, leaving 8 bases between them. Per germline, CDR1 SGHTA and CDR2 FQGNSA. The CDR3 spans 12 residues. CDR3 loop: CASSSEGYEQYF. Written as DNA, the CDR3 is TGTGCCAGCAGCTCAGAGGGATACGAGCAGTACTTC.

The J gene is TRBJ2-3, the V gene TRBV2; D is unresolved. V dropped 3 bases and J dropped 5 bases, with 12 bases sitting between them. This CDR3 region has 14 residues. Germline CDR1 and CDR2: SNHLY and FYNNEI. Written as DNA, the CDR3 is TGTGCCAGCAGTGAGCAGCCCGTCGGAGATACGCAGTATTTT. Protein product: CASSEQPVGDTQYF.

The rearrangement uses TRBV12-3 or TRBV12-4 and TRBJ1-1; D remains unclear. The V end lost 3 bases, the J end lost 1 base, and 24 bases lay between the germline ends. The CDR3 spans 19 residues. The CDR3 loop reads CASSLEPRWTPLGNTEAFF. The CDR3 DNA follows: TGTGCCAGCAGTTTGGAACCTCGATGGACGCCACTGGGGAACACTGAAGCTTTCTTT.